Sequencing of this T cell receptor beta chain was carried out in a study of T cells in Graves' hyperthyroidism and ophthalmopathy. As for the study in general: At the time of initial diagnosis and before any treatment, peripheral blood was collected. Study-wide findings and caveats: Most clonotypes expanded in thyroid above 0.001 were likewise present in blood.

Germline V gives CDR1 MNHEY, CDR2 SMNVEV (reference sequence). The ends lost 2 bases at V and 0 bases at J; junction bases unmatched: 5. The CDR3 covers 16 residues. This clonotype was counted many times. The antigen is unknown. The study excluded patients with uncontrolled infection, other autoimmune disease, pregnancy or lactation. The investigators amplified TCR beta CDR3 regions from RNA transcripts. HTBI primers were employed in a first-round RT-PCR of the TCR CDR3. In TCRdb, the multiplex PCR reads were re-called with MiXCR into one record per CDR3 protein. This table has 550,000 to 800,000 distinct CDR3 sequences, roughly a sixth appearing once.

The chain links TRBV27 to TRBJ1-1, with 8 bases that match TRBD1. Sequencing was done on a sample of blood. The source of this sequence is a man aged 50-60 years with Graves' hyperthyroidism. This CDR3 is CASSLGGQALNTEAFF. CDR3 DNA: TGTGCCAGCAGTTTAGGGGGACAGGCCTTGAACACTGAAGCTTTCTTT.